Following are 19 T cell receptor beta chains from one sample sequenced in a study of blood T cell repertoires in COVID-19. Measured with immunoSEQ multiplex PCR; TCRdb has only the in-frame clones, and not every one. The repertoire holds under 250,000 clones, with 65% to 85% as singletons. The sample was peripheral blood. The receptors were gathered from a woman in her fifties or sixties with acute or convalescent COVID-19.

V gene TRBV7-9 combines with J gene TRBJ2-2; 7 positions agree with TRBD2. The CDR3 extends over 17 amino acids. V lost 1 base, J lost 4 bases, and 9 bases stayed unmatched. Germline CDR1 SEHNR, CDR2 FQNEAQ (reference sequence). CDR3 protein: CASSLGTSAMGTGELFF. In DNA, the CDR3 is TGTGCCAGCAGCTTAGGGACTAGTGCCATGGGCACCGGGGAGCTGTTTTTT. The variable domain in full, completed from reference TRBV7-9 and TRBJ2-2, reads DTGVSQNPRHKITKRGQNVTFRCDPISEHNRLYWYRQTLGQGPEFLTYFQNEAQLEKSRLLSDRFSAERPKGSFSTLEIQRTEQGDSAMYLCASSLGTSAMGTGELFFGEGSRLTVL.

J is TRBJ2-1 and V is TRBV14; 9 bases are shared with TRBD2. This CDR3 has 16 residues. In germline, CDR1 is SGHDN, CDR2 FVKESK. Trimming removed 1 base from V and 9 bases from J; junction bases left unmatched: 10. The CDR3 nucleotides are TGTGCCAGCAGCCAAGCCCTGGGACTAGCTGGCGGTGAGCAGTTCTTC. It translates to CASSQALGLAGGEQFF. Supplemented by reference TRBV14 and TRBJ2-1, the full variable domain reads EAGVTQFPSHSVIEKGQTVTLRCDPISGHDNLYWYRRVMGKEIKFLLHFVKESKQDESGMPNNRFLAERTGGTYSTLKVQPAELEDSGVYFCASSQALGLAGGEQFFGPGTRLTVL.

The rearrangement uses TRBV2 and TRBJ2-7; 8 bases line up with TRBD1. The CDR3 is made up of 14 amino acids. Germline CDR1 is SNHLY and CDR2 is FYNNEI. V gave up 7 bases and J gave up 1 base; unmatched junction bases: 6. CDR3 sequence reads: CASTDRGQSYEQYF. The CDR3 coding sequence is TGTGCCAGCACCGACAGGGGACAGTCCTACGAGCAGTACTTC.

With regard to this clone: In the same sample, other DNA sequences code for this CDR3. V and J are TRBV6-5 and TRBJ2-7; 7 positions match TRBD2. After removal of 8 bases from V and 2 bases from J, the junction contained 6 bases not matched to a gene. The CDR3 extends over 13 amino acids. Germline-derived CDR1 and CDR2 are MNHEY and SVGAGI. This chain's CDR3 is CASRGTTPYEQYF. CDR3 coding DNA: TGTGCCAGCCGGGGGACTACCCCCTACGAGCAGTACTTC.

The chain couples TRBV30 to TRBJ1-2; 7 positions agree with TRBD1. The CDR3 runs 14 residues. Germline assignment: CDR1 GTSNPN and CDR2 SVGIG (reference sequence). The ends lost 1 base at V and 8 bases at J; junction bases unmatched: 10. CDR3 in amino acids: CAWSDGDSPRGYTF. DNA of the CDR3: TGTGCCTGGAGTGACGGGGACAGTCCGAGGGGCTACACCTTC.

The V and J genes are TRBV27 and TRBJ1-3; 8 bases match TRBD1. The germline gives CDR1 MNHEY, CDR2 SMNVEV (reference sequence). The CDR3 is 13 residues long. Unmatched junction bases numbered 0, after V lost 6 bases and J lost 2 bases. In DNA form, the CDR3 reads TGTGCCAGCAGGACAGGGGCTGGAAACACCATATATTTT. This gives the protein CASRTGAGNTIYF.

The chain joins TRBV5-1 to TRBJ2-7, with 9 nucleotides matching TRBD2. The germline V gene encodes CDR1 SGHRS and CDR2 YFSETQ. The CDR3 runs to 15 residues. Unmatched junction bases numbered 4, after V lost 0 bases and J lost 3 bases. This CDR3 reads CASSLELAGNYEQYF. CDR3 coding DNA: TGCGCCAGCAGCTTGGAGCTAGCGGGAAACTACGAGCAGTACTTC.

This clone was seen once. As DNA, the CDR3 is TGTGCCAGCTCACCAAACGACAGGGCCGTAAGCTCCTACGAGCAGTACTTC. As protein: CASSPNDRAVSSYEQYF. This rearrangement joins TRBV18 to TRBJ2-7, with 7 nucleotides matching TRBD1. Germline values: CDR1 KGHSH, CDR2 LQKENI. Losses at the gene ends were 2 bases for V and 0 bases for J; bases not matched to a gene: 10. The length of the CDR3 is 17 residues.

The chain combines TRBV9 with TRBJ2-3, with 8 bases identical to TRBD2. V lost 4 bases and J lost 6; bases outside the gene matches: 10. The CDR3 is 15 amino acids. Germline V lookup: CDR1 SGDLS, CDR2 YYNGEE. This chain's CDR3 is CASSSWGGGRDTQYF. CDR3 in DNA: TGTGCCAGCAGCTCCTGGGGCGGCGGGAGGGATACGCAGTATTTT.

The rearrangement links TRBV13 to TRBJ2-2; D might be TRBD2 (5 bases). The CDR3 loop spans 16 amino acids. The V gene lost 5 bases and the J gene lost 3 bases, with 16 bases spanning the gap. CDR1 is PRHDT, CDR2 FYEKMQ, per germline (reference sequence). The CDR3 loop is CASSPREGWDTGELFF. The CDR3 DNA is TGTGCCAGCAGCCCCCGGGAAGGCTGGGACACCGGGGAGCTGTTTTTT.

The chain uses TRBV5-1 and TRBJ2-7; no reliable D call. Trimming took 1 base from V and 1 from J, leaving 3 bases between them. This CDR3 comprises 12 residues. Germline CDR1 SGHRS, CDR2 YFSETQ. The CDR3 bases are TGCGCCAGCAGCTTGCCGTCCTACGAGCAGTACTTC. This translates into CASSLPSYEQYF.

The chain links TRBV2 to TRBJ1-6; no clear D gene. This CDR3 contains 15 residues. Germline V gene sequence: CDR1 SNHLY, CDR2 FYNNEI. With 2 bases removed from V and 4 bases from J, the gap between germline ends came to 9 bases. The DNA of the CDR3 is TGTGCCAGCAGTGAAATGGAGGGATATAATTCACCCCTCCACTTT. Residues: CASSEMEGYNSPLHF. Complete variable domain (other parts from reference TRBV2 and TRBJ1-6): EPEVTQTPSHQVTQMGQEVILRCVPISNHLYFYWYRQILGQKVEFLVSFYNNEISEKSEIFDDQFSVERPDGSNFTLKIRSTKLEDSAMYFCASSEMEGYNSPLHFGNGTRLTVT.

The chain has TRBV5-8 and TRBJ2-5; D is undetermined. V lost 2 bases, J lost 1 base, and 6 bases lay in between. This CDR3 contains 13 residues. CDR1 SGHTS and CDR2 YDEGEE come from the germline V gene. Written as DNA, the CDR3 is TGTGCCAGCAGCTTACAGATCCAAGAGACCCAGTACTTC. This gives the protein CASSLQIQETQYF.

The V and J genes are TRBV7-6 and TRBJ2-7; 8 bases are a match to TRBD1. Germline CDR1 SGHVS, CDR2 FNYEAQ. The CDR3 sequence is 15 residues long. V trimming: 3 bases; J trimming: 6 bases; junction bases outside the gene matches: 10. Here the CDR3 DNA reads TGTGCCAGCAGCTTCCAAAGCCTACAGGGGGTCGAGCAGTACTTC. It encodes CASSFQSLQGVEQYF.

This rearrangement joins TRBV7-2 to TRBJ2-5, with D tentatively TRBD2 (5 bases). Trimming cost V 6 bases and J 2 bases, with 16 bases left between them. The CDR3 runs 15 residues. Germline CDR1 SGHTA, CDR2 FQGNSA. CDR3 amino acids: CASRPYRGSQETQYF. DNA of the CDR3: TGTGCCAGCAGACCCTATCGGGGATCGCAAGAGACCCAGTACTTC.

The gene calls are TRBV28 and TRBJ1-2, with 9 bases identical to TRBD1. The CDR3 extends over 14 amino acids. Germline V gives CDR1 MDHEN, CDR2 SYDVKM. V dropped 5 bases and J dropped 7; count of bases not matched to a gene: 8. The CDR3 spells CASSPPQGAFGYTF. Written as DNA, the CDR3 is TGTGCCAGCAGTCCGCCACAGGGGGCGTTTGGCTACACCTTC.

The chain employs TRBV5-1 and TRBJ2-5; tentative D call: TRBD2 (6 bases). From germline, CDR1 is SGHRS and CDR2 YFSETQ. Deletions cut 8 bases from V and 5 bases from J, with 25 bases between. The CDR3 contains 16 residues. This chain's CDR3 is CASHRATVSAGETQYF. The CDR3 DNA reads TGCGCCAGTCATCGAGCGACCGTCAGTGCGGGGGAGACCCAGTACTTC.

The chain combines TRBV7-6 with TRBJ2-1; 8 nucleotides align to TRBD1. Germline V gene sequence: CDR1 SGHVS, CDR2 FNYEAQ. V shed 0 bases, J shed 6 bases, and the junction held 7 bases outside the gene matches. CDR3 length: 16 amino acids. CDR3 sequence (DNA): TGTGCCAGCAGCTTAGCCGGGGGACAGGCAAGCAATGAGCAGTTCTTC. Translated, it gives CASSLAGGQASNEQFF.

The chain is built from TRBV19 and TRBJ2-4; 7 nucleotides agree with TRBD2. Unmatched junction bases numbered 4, after V lost 2 bases and J lost 0 bases. There are 16 residues in the CDR3. CDR1 LNHDA and CDR2 SQIVND come from the germline V gene (reference sequence). CDR3 DNA sequence: TGTGCCAGTAGTATATTCGGGGAGGGAGCCAAAAACATTCAGTACTTC. It codes for CASSIFGEGAKNIQYF.